The clone carrying this T cell receptor (beta chain) has a count of ten or more. The antigen remains undetermined. This entry belongs to a study of identical twins. Broader study findings: Conclusions were based on cross-sectional statistical analysis, without following the same donors.

TCRdb called the 5' RACE reads again in MiXCR, with one record for every CDR3 protein. The top ten hold about 0.91% of the sample, which has just over 500,000 distinct CDR3 sequences, 22% seen once. These same data were also listed under a study on T cells expressing NK-cell markers.

The sample was CD4+ T cells sorted from blood. The clonotype was recovered from a woman younger than 35 in good health.

The DNA for the CDR3 is TGCAGTGCTAGGGAGGGCTCTGGGGCCAACGTCCTGACTTTC. Translated: CSAREGSGANVLTF. The V call is TRBV20-1, the J call TRBJ2-6, with TRBD2 as a possible D gene (6 bases). Germline V gene sequence: CDR1 DFQATT, CDR2 SNEGSKA (reference sequence). V shed 3 bases and J shed 0 bases, with 6 bases lying between them. The CDR3 has 14 amino acids.